Shown below are 10 T cell receptor beta chains from a single sample sequenced in a study of CD8+ T cells in alopecia areata. Stated treatment: oral pan-JAK inhibitor, 5-10 mg twice daily. cDNA serving as the sequencing template came from extracted, reverse transcribed RNA. Only in-frame clones appear in the TCRdb table, and some are missing; sequencing was by immunoSEQ multiplex PCR. The data show about 200,000 clones, over 60% seen once. The material was CD4+ T cells sorted from blood, obtained at week 4, from a patient treated with tofacitinib. Receptor source: a human donor with alopecia areata.

The V call is TRBV5-1, the J call TRBJ1-1; D call uncertain. The length of the CDR3 is 15 residues. The V gene's germline CDR1 is SGHRS and CDR2 YFSETQ. V was shortened by 4 bases and J by 1 base, with 14 bases between the two germline ends. CDR3 sequence reads: CASSPREATNTEAFF. The CDR3 nucleotides read TGCGCCAGCAGCCCTCGGGAGGCAACGAACACTGAAGCTTTCTTT. The full variable domain, completed using reference TRBV5-1 and TRBJ1-1, is KAGVTQTPRYLIKTRGQQVTLSCSPISGHRSVSWYQQTPGQGLQFLFEYFSETQRNKGNFPGRFSGRQFSNSRSEMNVSTLELGDSALYLCASSPREATNTEAFFGQGTRLTVV.

The gene calls are TRBV7-2 and TRBJ1-1, with D possibly being TRBD1 (5 bases). The germline V gene has CDR1 SGHTA and CDR2 FQGNSA. V shed 3 bases and J shed 4 bases, with 9 bases lying between them. The CDR3 consists of 13 residues. This chain's CDR3 is CASSFWGGTEAFF. CDR3 DNA: TGTGCCAGCAGCTTTTGGGGGGGCACTGAAGCTTTCTTT.

Comments on this clone: In the same sample, other DNA sequences code for this CDR3. The gene calls are TRBV29-1 and TRBJ2-7; no firm D call. Trimming pared 4 bases from V and 2 bases from J, leaving 3 bases between. The CDR3 is 10 amino acids. The germline V gene encodes CDR1 SQVTM and CDR2 ANQGSEA. The CDR3 sequence is CSVVTYEQYF. The CDR3 DNA follows: TGCAGCGTTGTGACCTACGAGCAGTACTTC.

This clone was counted many times. J is TRBJ1-3 and V is TRBV14, with 9 bases fitting TRBD1. CDR1 is SGHDN and CDR2 is FVKESK in the germline V gene. Trimming at V came to 2 bases and at J to 0 bases, leaving 17 bases not matched to a gene. The CDR3 has 21 residues. CDR3 sequence: CASSQFSSAWTGASSGNTIYF. In nucleotides, the CDR3 is TGTGCCAGCAGCCAATTTTCTTCCGCTTGGACAGGGGCGAGCTCTGGAAACACCATATATTTT.

The J gene is TRBJ1-2, the V gene TRBV29-1, with 10 bases that match TRBD1. Germline CDR1 is SQVTM and CDR2 is ANQGSEA. There are 16 residues in the CDR3. Trimming at V came to 6 bases and at J to 4 bases, leaving 14 bases not matched to a gene. The chain's CDR3 is CSVAPGTGASIYGYTF. The CDR3 region has the DNA TGCAGCGTGGCTCCCGGGACAGGGGCTTCGATCTATGGCTACACCTTC.

The sample holds a few counts of this clone. The chain recombines TRBV29-1 with TRBJ1-1; no clear D gene. Germline V gene sequence: CDR1 SQVTM, CDR2 ANQGSEA. V gave up 7 bases and J gave up 0 bases, with 18 bases separating them. This CDR3 has 15 amino acids. CDR3 DNA: TGCAGCGCTGGCAAATTTGGCTTCATGAACACTGAAGCTTTCTTT. Translating it yields CSAGKFGFMNTEAFF.

This clone turned up a few times. V gene TRBV29-1 combines with J gene TRBJ2-1, with D possibly matching TRBD2 (7 bases). CDR1 is SQVTM and CDR2 is ANQGSEA in the germline V gene. The CDR3 runs to 12 residues. Trimming pared 4 bases from V and 6 bases from J, leaving 10 bases between. CDR3 loop: CSVGEGGNEQFF. The CDR3 DNA follows: TGCAGCGTTGGGGAGGGGGGCAATGAGCAGTTCTTC.

The chain combines TRBV9 with TRBJ2-2; D unclear. CDR1 is SGDLS and CDR2 is YYNGEE in the germline V gene. The CDR3 loop spans 15 amino acids. The germline V and J ends were trimmed by 0 bases and 1 base, with 7 bases remaining between them. The CDR3 protein is CASSVGAVNTGELFF. Here the CDR3 DNA reads TGTGCCAGCAGCGTAGGGGCAGTGAACACCGGGGAGCTGTTTTTT.

The CDR3 DNA reads as TGTGCCAGCAGCCAGATACCCCAGGGGAATGTGTCACCCCTCCACTTT. This gives the protein CASSQIPQGNVSPLHF. This chain joins TRBV4-2 and TRBJ1-6; D is perhaps TRBD1 (6 bases). In germline, CDR1 is LGHNA, CDR2 YNFKEQ. This CDR3 contains 16 residues. Trimming stripped 3 bases from V and 10 bases from J, with 19 bases between.

The J gene is TRBJ1-2, the V gene TRBV19; 7 nucleotides line up with TRBD1. Germline assignment: CDR1 LNHDA and CDR2 SQIVND (reference sequence). V shed 7 bases and J 4 bases; nucleotides not matched to a gene: 3. The CDR3 totals 12 residues. CDR3 residues: CASTHRGYGYTF. Here the CDR3 DNA reads TGTGCCAGTACTCACAGGGGCTATGGCTACACCTTC.